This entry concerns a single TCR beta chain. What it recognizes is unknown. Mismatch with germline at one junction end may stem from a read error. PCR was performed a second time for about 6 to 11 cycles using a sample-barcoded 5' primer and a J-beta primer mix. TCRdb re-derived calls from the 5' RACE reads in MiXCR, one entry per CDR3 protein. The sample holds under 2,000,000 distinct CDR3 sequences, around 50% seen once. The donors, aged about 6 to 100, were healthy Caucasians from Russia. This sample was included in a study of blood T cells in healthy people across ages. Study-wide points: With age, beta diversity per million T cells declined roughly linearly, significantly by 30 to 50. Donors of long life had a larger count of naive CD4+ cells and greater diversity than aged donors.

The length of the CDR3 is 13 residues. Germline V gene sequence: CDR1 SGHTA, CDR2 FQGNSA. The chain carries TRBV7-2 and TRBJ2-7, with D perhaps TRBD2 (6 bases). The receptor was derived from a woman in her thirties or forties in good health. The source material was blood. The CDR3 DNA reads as TGTGTCAGCAACTACGGGGGTACCTACGAGCAGTACTTC. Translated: CVSNYGGTYEQYF. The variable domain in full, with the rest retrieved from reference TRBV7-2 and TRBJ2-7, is GAGVSQSPSNKVTEKGKDVELRCDPISGHTALYWYRQSLGQGLEFLIYFQGNSAPDKSGLPSDRFSAERTGGSVSTLTIQRTQQEDSAVYLCVSNYGGTYEQYFGPGTRLTVT.